This T cell receptor (beta chain) is from a study of response to subunit inactivated influenza vaccine. TCRdb re-called the RT-PCR reads through MiXCR, storing one row per CDR3 protein. The sample contains almost 250,000 distinct CDR3 sequences, 10% to 15% of which appear only once. Notes on the study in general: With each seasonal influenza vaccination, the authors suggested, few new T cells are recruited.

Germline assignment: CDR1 MNHEY and CDR2 SVGEGT. The V segment lost 3 bases and the J segment 4 bases; nucleotides outside the gene matches: 9. This CDR3 is 16 amino acids long. This clonotype was detected a few times. Antigen: not known. This sequence originates from a man aged 45-65 years who received an inactivated influenza vaccine. The J gene is TRBJ2-5, the V gene TRBV6-2 or TRBV6-3; 9 bases are shared with TRBD2. Source: non-naive T cells sorted from PBMCs, taken 14 to 15 days before vaccination. The DNA of the CDR3 is TGTGCCAGCAGTTATCTAGCGGGAAAGTCCCGAGAGACCCAGTACTTC. This translates into CASSYLAGKSRETQYF.